These 32 T cell receptor beta chains originate from one sample sequenced in a study of T cells in Graves' hyperthyroidism and ophthalmopathy. RNA transcripts yielded amplified TCR beta CDR3 regions. The HTBI primer set served for first-round RT-PCR of the TCR CDR3. TCRdb reprocessed the multiplex PCR reads via MiXCR and lists one record per CDR3 protein. This sample has approximately 600,000 distinct CDR3 sequences; less than 25% occur once, and the top ten carry under 35%. Sequenced material: blood. The receptors here all came from a man aged 30-40 years with Graves' ophthalmopathy.

V is TRBV4-1 and J is TRBJ2-7; D remains ambiguous. The CDR3 runs 14 residues. Trimming left V 1 base short and J 4 bases short, with 11 bases between. Germline loops: CDR1 MGHRA, CDR2 YSYEKL. The CDR3 DNA follows: TGCGCCAGCAGCCAAGGGCAGGTTGGATACGAGCAGTACTTC. Amino acid sequence: CASSQGQVGYEQYF.

This clonotype has only a few counts. The chain uses TRBV5-1 and TRBJ2-2, with a tentative D call TRBD1 (6 bases). Trimming took off 1 base at V and 5 bases at J, with 12 bases between the two ends. The CDR3 has 15 residues. Germline CDR1 is SGHRS and CDR2 is YFSETQ. The CDR3 here is CASSLIGQTTGELFF. In DNA form, the CDR3 reads TGCGCCAGCAGCTTGATAGGACAGACGACCGGGGAGCTGTTTTTT.

This clonotype has only a few counts. This chain uses TRBV6-1 with TRBJ2-7, with 11 bases that match TRBD2. The CDR3 contains 17 residues. In germline, CDR1 is MNHNS, CDR2 SASEGT. V shed 5 bases and J 3 bases; nucleotides not matched to a gene: 12. The CDR3 DNA sequence: TGTGCCAGCAGTCGGGGTATAGGGACTAGCGGAAACTACGAGCAGTACTTC. This sequence encodes CASSRGIGTSGNYEQYF.

This clonotype was recorded a few times. The chain joins TRBV14 to TRBJ2-1; tentative D call: TRBD2 (5 bases). Between the trimmed V and J ends, which lost 9 bases and 6 bases, there was a span of 12 bases. Germline loops: CDR1 SGHDN, CDR2 FVKESK. This CDR3 spans 12 amino acids. The CDR3 loop is CASSTSFNEQFF. The CDR3 bases are TGTGCCAGTTCAACTAGTTTCAATGAGCAGTTCTTC.

This clonotype was recorded at least ten times. The rearrangement links TRBV5-5 to TRBJ1-1; TRBD1 agrees at 7 bases. V shed 5 bases, J shed 2 bases, and the junction held 9 bases outside the gene matches. This CDR3 has 15 residues. Germline values: CDR1 SGHKS, CDR2 YYEKEE (reference sequence). The CDR3 loop reads CASRGTGTVNTEAFF. CDR3 coding DNA: TGTGCCAGCAGGGGTACCGGGACAGTCAACACTGAAGCTTTCTTT.

This clonotype was seen at least ten times. V and J are TRBV12-3 or TRBV12-4 and TRBJ2-2; 8 bases match TRBD1. This CDR3 has 18 amino acids. V lost 1 base and J lost 2; bases outside the gene matches: 9. The CDR3 protein is CASSLGTGLWLNTGELFF. As DNA, the CDR3 is TGTGCCAGCAGTTTAGGGACAGGGCTTTGGTTAAACACCGGGGAGCTGTTTTTT.

The chain joins TRBV7-9 to TRBJ2-3; maybe TRBD1 (5 bases). This CDR3 spans 14 amino acids. Trimming removed 6 bases at V and 0 bases at J, with 10 bases between. Per germline, CDR1 SEHNR and CDR2 FQNEAQ (reference sequence). CDR3: CASSVDISTDTQYF. The CDR3 DNA reads TGTGCCAGCAGTGTGGACATAAGCACAGATACGCAGTATTTT. The whole variable domain, remainder taken from reference TRBV7-9 and TRBJ2-3, is DTGVSQNPRHKITKRGQNVTFRCDPISEHNRLYWYRQTLGQGPEFLTYFQNEAQLEKSRLLSDRFSAERPKGSFSTLEIQRTEQGDSAMYLCASSVDISTDTQYFGPGTRLTVL.

This clonotype came up many times. This chain joins TRBV24-1 and TRBJ1-1; D perhaps matches TRBD1 (6 bases). V was trimmed by 2 bases and J by 5 bases, leaving 17 bases between them. The CDR3 has 16 residues. Germline V gives CDR1 KGHDR, CDR2 SFDVKD. DNA for the CDR3: TGTGCCACCAGTGATTCGGGGGCAGGGCGAAATACTGAAGCTTTCTTT. Translated, it gives CATSDSGAGRNTEAFF.

This clonotype was observed a handful of times. This rearrangement joins TRBV4-1 to TRBJ2-6, with a weak D call TRBD2 (6 bases). Germline V gives CDR1 MGHRA, CDR2 YSYEKL. V gave up 0 bases and J gave up 0 bases, with 12 bases separating them. The CDR3 contains 18 residues. The CDR3 loop reads CASSQEGRGGSGANVLTF. CDR3 in DNA: TGCGCCAGCAGCCAAGAGGGTCGGGGAGGCTCTGGGGCCAACGTCCTGACTTTC.

This clonotype came up many times. The chain employs TRBV30 and TRBJ2-4; possible D gene TRBD2, 5 bases. CDR1 is GTSNPN and CDR2 is SVGIG in the germline V gene (reference sequence). V was shortened by 2 bases and J by 9 bases, with 11 bases between the two germline ends. The CDR3 loop spans 12 amino acids. This CDR3 is CAWSRGSSIQYF. CDR3 in DNA: TGTGCCTGGAGTCGGGGATCAAGCATTCAGTACTTC.

This clonotype occurred many times. The chain employs TRBV29-1 and TRBJ2-1; D is unresolved. The ends were cut back, 4 bases at V and 7 bases at J, with 17 bases in the middle. The germline V gene encodes CDR1 SQVTM and CDR2 ANQGSEA. There are 14 residues in the CDR3. CDR3 bases: TGCAGCGTTGCAGGTGGGTTGAGCTGGAATGAGCAGTTCTTC. Translating it yields CSVAGGLSWNEQFF.

The gene calls are TRBV27 and TRBJ1-2; TRBD1 might be the D (5 bases). V lost 0 bases, J lost 4 bases, and 15 bases lay in between. Per germline, CDR1 MNHEY and CDR2 SMNVEV (reference sequence). The CDR3 runs 16 residues. DNA of the CDR3: TGTGCCAGCAGTTTATCGCACAGAGGAGGGACCTATGGCTACACCTTC. Translated, it gives CASSLSHRGGTYGYTF.

The rearrangement links TRBV2 to TRBJ2-3, with D perhaps matching TRBD2 (5 bases). The germline gives CDR1 SNHLY, CDR2 FYNNEI. V lost 3 bases and J 2 bases, leaving 12 bases between the germline ends. The CDR3 covers 15 residues. The CDR3 nucleotides read TGTGCCAGCAGTGAGGTGGGAGTCATCACAGATACGCAGTATTTT. Protein sequence: CASSEVGVITDTQYF.

In regard to this clonotype: One end of the junction varies from germline; a read error may be responsible. The CDR3 loop is CASSQRGLDSYEQYF. As DNA, the CDR3 is TGCGCCAGCAGCCAACGGGGACTCGACTCCTACGAGCAGTACTTC. The chain joins TRBV3-1 to TRBJ2-7, with D maybe TRBD2 (6 bases). Per the germline V gene, CDR1 is LGHDT and CDR2 is YNNKEL (reference sequence). The CDR3 has 15 residues.

This clonotype was seen many times. The chain is built from TRBV7-2 and TRBJ2-7; D may be TRBD1 or TRBD2 (6 bases each). CDR1 is SGHTA, CDR2 FQGNSA, per germline. The CDR3 length is 13 residues. With 5 bases removed from V and 5 bases from J, the gap between germline ends came to 13 bases. CDR3 residues: CASSRGVGHEQYF. CDR3 coding DNA: TGTGCCAGCAGCAGGGGGGTGGGGCACGAGCAGTACTTC.

This clonotype has ten or more counts. V and J are TRBV11-1 and TRBJ1-1; no definite D call. Germline V gives CDR1 SGHAT, CDR2 FQDESV (reference sequence). V was clipped by 5 bases and J by 4 bases, with 5 bases between them. The CDR3 runs 11 residues. CDR3 coding DNA: TGTGCCAGCAGCCAGAGCACTGAAGCTTTCTTT. This sequence encodes CASSQSTEAFF.

The rearrangement links TRBV25-1 to TRBJ2-4, with 11 positions matching TRBD2. Germline V gene lookup returns CDR1 MGHDK and CDR2 SYGVNS. Trimming cost V 2 bases and J 7 bases; bases outside gene matches: 22. CDR3 length: 21 amino acids. CDR3 in amino acids: CASSEGRGLLAGGPTTNIQYF. The CDR3, as DNA: TGTGCCAGCAGTGAAGGGCGGGGGCTTCTAGCGGGAGGCCCTACCACGAACATTCAGTACTTC.

This clonotype was found many times. The chain employs TRBV28 and TRBJ2-3; D is uncertain. This CDR3 spans 13 amino acids. The germline gives CDR1 MDHEN, CDR2 SYDVKM. V dropped 4 bases and J dropped 2 bases, with 7 bases sitting between them. CDR3 protein: CASSSPPTDTQYF. The CDR3 DNA sequence: TGTGCCAGCAGTTCCCCCCCCACAGATACGCAGTATTTT.

This clonotype has a count of ten or more. The V gene is TRBV28, the J gene TRBJ2-7; 15 bases match TRBD2. CDR3 length equals 18 residues. After removal of 6 bases from V and 5 bases from J, the junction contained 14 bases not matched to a gene. Germline values: CDR1 MDHEN, CDR2 SYDVKM. In nucleotides, the CDR3 is TGTGCCAGCAGAACCGGGACTAGCGGGAGGAGATTTCACCACGAGCAGTACTTC. Translating gives CASRTGTSGRRFHHEQYF.

This clonotype was counted at least ten times. The chain uses TRBV3-1 and TRBJ2-7; TRBD2 matches at 11 bases. The CDR3 covers 14 residues. Germline V gives CDR1 LGHDT, CDR2 YNNKEL (reference sequence). Trimming at V came to 4 bases and at J to 3 bases, leaving 2 bases not matched to a gene. Here the CDR3 DNA reads TGTGCCAGCAGCCCGGGACTAGCGGTCTACGAGCAGTACTTC. As protein: CASSPGLAVYEQYF.

This clonotype was observed many times. CDR3 DNA sequence: TGTGCCAGCAAGGGTAGCGCCCTGAACAATGAGCAGTTCTTC. Its translation: CASKGSALNNEQFF. The chain is built from TRBV2 and TRBJ2-1, with D perhaps TRBD2 (5 bases). Germline V gene data show CDR1 as SNHLY and CDR2 as FYNNEI. This CDR3 comprises 14 residues. The V end lost 7 bases, the J end lost 5 bases, and 15 bases lay between the germline ends.

In its sample, this clonotype was seen a few times. The chain recombines TRBV11-2 with TRBJ1-6, with D maybe TRBD1 (6 bases). The CDR3 has 15 amino acids. V was shortened by 0 bases and J by 10 bases, with 13 bases between the two germline ends. Germline loops: CDR1 SGHAT, CDR2 FQNNGV. The chain's CDR3 is CASSLESDRQSPLHF. CDR3 in DNA: TGTGCCAGCAGCTTAGAGAGTGACAGGCAATCACCCCTCCACTTT.

This clonotype showed up just a few times. The genes are TRBV9 and TRBJ1-4; TRBD1 might be the D (5 bases). CDR1 is SGDLS, CDR2 YYNGEE, per germline. The CDR3 extends over 14 amino acids. The ends were cut back, 0 bases at V and 2 bases at J, with 5 bases in the middle. The CDR3 protein is CASSVGGTNEKLFF. The CDR3 DNA is TGTGCCAGCAGCGTAGGGGGCACTAATGAAAAACTGTTTTTT.

This clonotype was counted at least ten times. The chain recombines TRBV5-1 with TRBJ2-3; 11 bases align to TRBD2. This CDR3 has 14 residues. Looked up from germline, CDR1 is SGHRS and CDR2 is YFSETQ. Losses at the gene ends were 4 bases for V and 7 bases for J; bases not matched to a gene: 5. CDR3 in DNA: TGCGCCAGCAGCCCGGGACTAGCGGCGCATACGCAGTATTTT. This encodes CASSPGLAAHTQYF.

This clonotype showed up just a few times. The chain combines TRBV28 with TRBJ1-2; D gene uncertain. Trimming left V 6 bases short and J 7 bases short, with 18 bases between. The germline V gene encodes CDR1 MDHEN and CDR2 SYDVKM. The length of the CDR3 is 14 residues. CDR3 in amino acids: CASSLRTSSPGYTF. The CDR3 DNA reads TGTGCCAGCAGCTTACGAACTTCTTCTCCTGGCTACACCTTC.

CDR3 coding DNA: TGTGCCAGCAACGGGAGGGCCCTCTCAGATACGCAGTATTTT. Translating gives CASNGRALSDTQYF. The rearrangement links TRBV6-1 to TRBJ2-3; 8 bases match TRBD2. Looked up from germline, CDR1 is MNHNS and CDR2 is SASEGT. J was trimmed by 4 bases and V by 7 bases; bases with no gene match: 7. CDR3 length: 14 residues.

This clonotype was seen at least ten times. The chain links TRBV7-2 to TRBJ2-3, with 13 bases that match TRBD2. Germline-derived CDR1 and CDR2 are SGHTA and FQGNSA. Losses at the gene ends were 6 bases for V and 7 bases for J; bases not matched to a gene: 7. The CDR3 length is 15 residues. The CDR3 is CASRLLAGGPHTQYF. CDR3 sequence (DNA): TGTGCCAGCAGATTACTAGCGGGAGGGCCCCATACGCAGTATTTT.

This rearrangement joins TRBV12-3 or TRBV12-4 to TRBJ2-1; D tentatively fits TRBD1 or TRBD2 (5 bases each). The CDR3 is 11 amino acids. Trimming shortened V by 4 bases and J by 15 bases, and 13 bases separated the two germline ends. CDR3 nucleotides: TGTGCCAGCAGTTGGGGACCTGCGAGGTTCTTC. Its protein is CASSWGPARFF.

The V call is TRBV12-3 or TRBV12-4, the J call TRBJ2-2; D gene ambiguous. Trimming pared 6 bases from V and 5 bases from J, leaving 16 bases between. The CDR3 runs to 15 residues. CDR3 protein: CASRGRSARTGELFF. In DNA, the CDR3 is TGTGCCAGCAGGGGCAGGAGCGCAAGAACCGGGGAGCTGTTTTTT.

The J gene is TRBJ2-1, the V gene TRBV29-1; 7 bases match TRBD1. Germline loops: CDR1 SQVTM, CDR2 ANQGSEA. This CDR3 spans 11 amino acids. Trimming cost V 6 bases and J 7 bases; bases outside gene matches: 3. Here the CDR3 reads CSVPTGNEQFF. DNA of the CDR3: TGCAGCGTCCCGACAGGGAATGAGCAGTTCTTC.

V gene TRBV6-1 combines with J gene TRBJ1-1; D remains ambiguous. Deletions cut 7 bases from V and 4 bases from J, with 13 bases between. CDR3 size: 13 residues. The germline gives CDR1 MNHNS, CDR2 SASEGT. This CDR3 reads CASTDDLSTEAFF. The CDR3 DNA sequence: TGTGCCAGCACCGATGACCTGAGCACTGAAGCTTTCTTT.

The rearrangement joins TRBV6-1 to TRBJ2-1; 11 positions agree with TRBD2. Germline values: CDR1 MNHNS, CDR2 SASEGT. This CDR3 is 16 amino acids long. V lost 8 bases and J lost 4; bases outside the gene matches: 10. The CDR3 DNA is TGTGCCAGCGGCTCAGGGGCTAGCGGGGGGTACAATGAGCAGTTCTTC. This translates into CASGSGASGGYNEQFF.